These 9 T cell receptor beta chains were all obtained from the same sample, sequenced in a study of blood T cell repertoires in COVID-19. Sequencing used immunoSEQ multiplex PCR; TCRdb keeps in-frame clones, though not all of them. The table has 300,000 to 400,000 clones, just over 85% seen once. The sample consisted of PBMCs or T cells enriched from blood (not recorded which). The receptors derive from a woman aged 35 to 49 with acute COVID-19.

V and J are TRBV7-2 and TRBJ1-3; TRBD1 matches 7 bases. The CDR3 is 16 amino acids. V dropped 0 bases and J dropped 1; count of bases not matched to a gene: 3. Germline values: CDR1 SGHTA, CDR2 FQGNSA. CDR3 nucleotide sequence: TGTGCCAGCAGCTTAGCGGTGACAGGGTCTGGAAACACCATATATTTT. It translates to CASSLAVTGSGNTIYF.

In this sample, this clone turned up once. The gene calls are TRBV5-6 and TRBJ1-1; D perhaps matches TRBD1 (5 bases). The germline V gene has CDR1 SGHDT and CDR2 YYEEEE. The CDR3 is 16 amino acids. V was pared by 2 bases and J by 5 bases, with 19 bases between. DNA of the CDR3: TGTGCCAGCAGCTTAGGACATAAGAACCCCGGGACTGAAGCTTTCTTT. Its protein is CASSLGHKNPGTEAFF.

This sequence joins TRBV5-1 and TRBJ2-1; D uncertain. The CDR3 sequence is 12 residues long. CDR1 is SGHRS, CDR2 YFSETQ, per germline. V lost 0 bases and J 9 bases, leaving 7 bases between the germline ends. The CDR3, as DNA: TGCGCCAGCAGCTTGGATAGAACTGAGCAGTTCTTC. Translated, it gives CASSLDRTEQFF.

This clone came up a few times. The chain combines TRBV2 with TRBJ1-3; TRBD1 aligns across 9 bases. This CDR3 has 14 amino acids. The J segment lost 3 bases and the V segment lost 11 bases, leaving 8 bases of the junction unmatched. Germline CDR1 reads SNHLY; CDR2 reads FYNNEI. CDR3 sequence: CAGGQGYGGNTIYF. The CDR3 DNA sequence: TGTGCCGGTGGACAGGGGTACGGTGGAAACACCATATATTTT. The full variable domain, its missing parts supplied by reference TRBV2 and TRBJ1-3, is EPEVTQTPSHQVTQMGQEVILRCVPISNHLYFYWYRQILGQKVEFLVSFYNNEISEKSEIFDDQFSVERPDGSNFTLKIRSTKLEDSAMYFCAGGQGYGGNTIYFGEGSWLTVV.

V and J are TRBV7-8 and TRBJ2-7; D possibly corresponds to TRBD1 (6 bases). Germline-derived CDR1 and CDR2 are SGHVS and FQNEAQ. V was shortened by 5 bases and J by 3 bases, with 14 bases between the two germline ends. The CDR3 spans 14 residues. The CDR3 loop reads CASSRRTEFYEQYF. Written as DNA, the CDR3 is TGTGCCAGCAGCCGCCGGACAGAATTCTACGAGCAGTACTTC.

CDR3 in amino acids: CASRLPQDRKCQYGYTF. The CDR3 coding sequence is TGTGCAAGTCGCCTACCCCAGGACAGGAAATGTCAATATGGCTACACCTTC. The gene calls are TRBV12-2 and TRBJ1-2; the tabulated D call, TRBD1, remains unverified against the DNA. TRBV12-2 corresponds to a pseudogene. This CDR3 has 17 residues.

The CDR3 DNA follows: TGTGCCAGCAGCTCATTAAAGGGGAACTATGGCTACACCTTC. As protein: CASSSLKGNYGYTF. The chain links TRBV3-1 (or the pseudogene TRBV3-2) to TRBJ1-2; a possible D gene is TRBD1 (5 bases). Germline V gene sequence: CDR1 LGHDT, CDR2 YNNKEL (reference sequence). V shed 5 bases and J shed 2 bases, with 12 bases lying between them. CDR3 length: 14 residues.

The V and J genes are TRBV5-8 and TRBJ1-1; the D is unclear. V lost 1 base and J 3 bases, leaving 10 bases between the germline ends. The CDR3 loop spans 14 amino acids. CDR1 and CDR2 from the germline V gene are SGHTS and YDEGEE. This CDR3 reads CASSLPGSDTEAFF. In DNA form, the CDR3 reads TGTGCCAGCAGCTTGCCGGGATCGGACACTGAAGCTTTCTTT. The variable domain in full, completed from reference TRBV5-8 and TRBJ1-1, reads EAGVTQSPTHLIKTRGQQATLRCSPISGHTSVYWYQQALGLGLQFLLWYDEGEERNRGNFPPRFSGRQFPNYSSELNVNALELEDSALYLCASSLPGSDTEAFFGQGTRLTVV.

In its sample, this clone was seen once. The V gene is TRBV7-9, the J gene TRBJ2-1, with D possibly matching TRBD1 (5 bases). The CDR3 consists of 18 residues. V was shortened by 5 bases and J by 9 bases, with 29 bases between the two germline ends. In germline, CDR1 is SEHNR, CDR2 FQNEAQ (reference sequence). CDR3 bases: TGTGCCAGCAGCCGGAACAACTTGAGCTCCCGGGTTAGGGGTGAGCAGTTCTTC. Translated, it gives CASSRNNLSSRVRGEQFF.